A single TCR beta chain is shown here with its context. Antigen unknown. V gave up 5 bases and J gave up 2 bases; unmatched junction bases: 13. The V gene's germline CDR1 is SGHVS and CDR2 FQNEAQ. The CDR3 has 18 amino acids. The PCR was carried out with 60 Vbeta primers and 13 Jbeta primers. TCRdb's table, derived via immunoSEQ multiplex PCR, lists solely in-frame clones and lacks some. The profile shows about 150,000 clones, around 72% of them singletons. This sample stems from a study of cytomegalovirus exposure and HLA in healthy donors. Findings and caveats of the study: In vitro experiments confirmed that a few CMV-associated chains were specific for CMV antigens. A reported reduction in N-insertions relative to the roughly 640-donor mean was seen in an Asian-associated ancestry cluster in a later analysis. The likely explanation for a cluster of highly shared sequence variants was sequencing artifact. Most CMV-associated TCR beta chains appeared HLA-restricted in a later analysis.

V is TRBV7-8 and J is TRBJ2-7; 12 bases are shared with TRBD2. The receptor was isolated from a man younger than 35 in good health and CMV-seropositive. The sequencing input was PBMCs. This CDR3 reads CASSRGGTSGFVTYEQYF. CDR3 coding DNA: TGTGCCAGCAGCCGAGGAGGGACTAGCGGGTTCGTAACCTACGAGCAGTACTTC.